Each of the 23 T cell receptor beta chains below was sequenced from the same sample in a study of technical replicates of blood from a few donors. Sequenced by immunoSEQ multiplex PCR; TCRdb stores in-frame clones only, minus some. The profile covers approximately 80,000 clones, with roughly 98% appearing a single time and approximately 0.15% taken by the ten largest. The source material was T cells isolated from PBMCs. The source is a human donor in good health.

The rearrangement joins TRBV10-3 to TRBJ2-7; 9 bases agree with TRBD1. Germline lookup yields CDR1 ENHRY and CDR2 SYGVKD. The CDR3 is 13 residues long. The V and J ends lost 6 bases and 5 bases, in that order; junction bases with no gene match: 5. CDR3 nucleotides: TGTGCCATCAGGGGTACAGGGGGCCACGAGCAGTACTTC. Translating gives CAIRGTGGHEQYF.

The CDR3 bases are TGTGCCAGCACCCATGGGACTAGCGGGACCTACGAGCAGTACTTC. Amino acids: CASTHGTSGTYEQYF. This rearrangement joins TRBV27 to TRBJ2-7; 13 bases map to TRBD2. Germline V CDR1 and CDR2: MNHEY, SMNVEV (reference sequence). With 7 bases clipped from V and 2 bases from J, the junction kept 5 bases outside the gene matches. The CDR3 covers 15 residues.

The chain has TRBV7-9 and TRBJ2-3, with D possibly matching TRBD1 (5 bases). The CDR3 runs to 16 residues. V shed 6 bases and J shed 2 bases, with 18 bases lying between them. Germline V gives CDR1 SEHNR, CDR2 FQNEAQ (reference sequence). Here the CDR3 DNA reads TGTGCCAGCAGGAAAAGAAGACAGCTGGACACAGATACGCAGTATTTT. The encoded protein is CASRKRRQLDTDTQYF. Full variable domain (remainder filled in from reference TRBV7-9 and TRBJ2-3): DTGVSQNPRHKITKRGQNVTFRCDPISEHNRLYWYRQTLGQGPEFLTYFQNEAQLEKSRLLSDRFSAERPKGSFSTLEIQRTEQGDSAMYLCASRKRRQLDTDTQYFGPGTRLTVL.

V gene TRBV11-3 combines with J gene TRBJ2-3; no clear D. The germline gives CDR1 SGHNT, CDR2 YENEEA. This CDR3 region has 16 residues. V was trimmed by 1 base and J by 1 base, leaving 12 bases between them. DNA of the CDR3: TGTGCCAGCAGCTTAGGTGCGGCATTAGGCACAGATACGCAGTATTTT. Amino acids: CASSLGAALGTDTQYF.

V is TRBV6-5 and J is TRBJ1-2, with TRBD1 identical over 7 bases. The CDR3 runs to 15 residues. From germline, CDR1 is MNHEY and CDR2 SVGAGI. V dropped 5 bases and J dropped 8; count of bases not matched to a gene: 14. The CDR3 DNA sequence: TGTGCCAGCAGTCTCATAGGCAGGGGGGCCAAGGGCTACACCTTC. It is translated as CASSLIGRGAKGYTF.

This CDR3 is CASSLLAGGGVTSTDTQYF. The DNA for the CDR3 is TGTGCCAGCAGCTTACTAGCGGGGGGGGGTGTTACTAGCACAGATACGCAGTATTTT. This sequence joins TRBV7-6 and TRBJ2-3; 12 bases are shared with TRBD2. The length of the CDR3 is 19 residues. The V segment lost 2 bases and the J segment 0 bases; nucleotides outside the gene matches: 9. From germline, CDR1 is SGHVS and CDR2 FNYEAQ. The full variable domain, in which reference TRBV7-6 and TRBJ2-3 provide the parts outside the CDR3, is GAGVSQSPRYKVTKRGQDVALRCDPISGHVSLYWYRQALGQGPEFLTYFNYEAQQDKSGLPNDRFSAERPEGSISTLTIQRTEQRDSAMYRCASSLLAGGGVTSTDTQYFGPGTRLTVL.

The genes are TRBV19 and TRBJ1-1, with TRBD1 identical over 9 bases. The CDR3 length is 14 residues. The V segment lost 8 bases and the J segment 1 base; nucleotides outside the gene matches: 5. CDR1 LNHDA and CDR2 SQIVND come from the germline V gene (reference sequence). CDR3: CASDRGRGNTEAFF. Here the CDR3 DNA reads TGTGCCAGTGACAGGGGGAGGGGGAACACTGAAGCTTTCTTT.

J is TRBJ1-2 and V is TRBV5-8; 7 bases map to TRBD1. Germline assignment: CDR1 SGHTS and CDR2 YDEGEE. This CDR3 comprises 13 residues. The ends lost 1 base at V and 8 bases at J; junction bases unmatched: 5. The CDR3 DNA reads TGTGCCAGCAGCTTGAGAGGGGGCGAAGGCTACACCTTC. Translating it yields CASSLRGGEGYTF.

The CDR3 reads CSVGENYGYTF. In nucleotides, the CDR3 is TGCAGCGTCGGTGAGAACTATGGCTACACCTTC. The V gene is TRBV29-1, the J gene TRBJ1-2; D is unresolved. Trimming removed 6 bases from V and 2 bases from J, with 7 bases in between. Germline V gives CDR1 SQVTM, CDR2 ANQGSEA. The CDR3 sequence is 11 residues long.

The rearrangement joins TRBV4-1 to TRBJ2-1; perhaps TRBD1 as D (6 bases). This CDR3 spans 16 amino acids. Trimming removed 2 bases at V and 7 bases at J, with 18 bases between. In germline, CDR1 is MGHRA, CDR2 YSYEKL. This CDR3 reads CASSQTGSPQGNEQFF. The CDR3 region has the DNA TGCGCCAGCAGCCAAACTGGTAGCCCCCAGGGGAATGAGCAGTTCTTC.

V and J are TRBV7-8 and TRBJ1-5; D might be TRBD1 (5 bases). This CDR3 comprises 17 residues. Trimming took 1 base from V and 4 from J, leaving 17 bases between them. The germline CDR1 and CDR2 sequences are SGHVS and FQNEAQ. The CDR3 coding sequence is TGTGCCAGCAGCTTAGGACCCTCAGGGAACTCTAATCAGCCCCAGCATTTT. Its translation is CASSLGPSGNSNQPQHF.

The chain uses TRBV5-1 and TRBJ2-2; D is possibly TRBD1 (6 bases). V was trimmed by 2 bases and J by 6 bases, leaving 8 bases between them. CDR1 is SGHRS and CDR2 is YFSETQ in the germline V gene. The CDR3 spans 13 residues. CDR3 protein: CASSFRGSGELFF. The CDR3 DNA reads TGCGCCAGCAGCTTCAGGGGCTCCGGGGAGCTGTTTTTT.

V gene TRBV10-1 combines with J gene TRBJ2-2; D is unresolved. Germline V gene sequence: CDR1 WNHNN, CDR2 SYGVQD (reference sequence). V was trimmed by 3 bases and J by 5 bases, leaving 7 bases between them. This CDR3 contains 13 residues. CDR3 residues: CASSDYRTGELFF. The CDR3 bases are TGCGCCAGCAGTGATTACCGGACCGGGGAGCTGTTTTTT.

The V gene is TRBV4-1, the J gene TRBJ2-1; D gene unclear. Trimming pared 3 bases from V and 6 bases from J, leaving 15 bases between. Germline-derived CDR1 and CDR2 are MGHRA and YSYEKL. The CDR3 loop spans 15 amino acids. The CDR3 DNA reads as TGCGCCAGCAGCCAGTATCCAGCGTTGGTCAATGAGCAGTTCTTC. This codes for CASSQYPALVNEQFF.

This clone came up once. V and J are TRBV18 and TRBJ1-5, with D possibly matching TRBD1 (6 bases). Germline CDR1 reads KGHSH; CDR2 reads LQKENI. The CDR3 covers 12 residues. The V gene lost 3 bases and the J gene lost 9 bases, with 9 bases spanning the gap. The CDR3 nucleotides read TGTGCCAGCTCACCTGGGGGGGCGCCCCAGCATTTT. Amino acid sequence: CASSPGGAPQHF.

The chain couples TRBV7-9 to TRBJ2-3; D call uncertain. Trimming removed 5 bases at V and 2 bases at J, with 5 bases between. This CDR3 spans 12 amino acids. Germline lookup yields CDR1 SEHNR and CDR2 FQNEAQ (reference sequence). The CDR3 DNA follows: TGTGCCAGCAGCCAGTACACAGATACGCAGTATTTT. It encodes CASSQYTDTQYF.

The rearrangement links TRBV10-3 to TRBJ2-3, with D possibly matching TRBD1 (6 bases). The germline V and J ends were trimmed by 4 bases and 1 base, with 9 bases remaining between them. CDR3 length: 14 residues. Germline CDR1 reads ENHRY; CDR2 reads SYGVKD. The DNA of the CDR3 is TGTGCCATCAGTGCTGGACAGCGCACAGATACGCAGTATTTT. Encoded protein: CAISAGQRTDTQYF.

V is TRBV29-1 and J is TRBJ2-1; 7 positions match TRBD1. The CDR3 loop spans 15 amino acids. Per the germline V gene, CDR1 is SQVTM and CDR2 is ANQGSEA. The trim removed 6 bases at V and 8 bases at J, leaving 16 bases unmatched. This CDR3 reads CSVEPGQTLRYEQFF. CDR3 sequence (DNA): TGCAGCGTAGAGCCGGGACAGACCCTTAGGTATGAGCAGTTCTTC.

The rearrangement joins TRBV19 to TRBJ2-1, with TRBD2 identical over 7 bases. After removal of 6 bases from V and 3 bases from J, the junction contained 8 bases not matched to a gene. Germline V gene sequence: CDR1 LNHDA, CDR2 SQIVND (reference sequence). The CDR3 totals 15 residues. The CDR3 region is CASSEGTSDYNEQFF. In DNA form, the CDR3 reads TGTGCCAGTAGCGAGGGAACTAGCGACTACAATGAGCAGTTCTTC.

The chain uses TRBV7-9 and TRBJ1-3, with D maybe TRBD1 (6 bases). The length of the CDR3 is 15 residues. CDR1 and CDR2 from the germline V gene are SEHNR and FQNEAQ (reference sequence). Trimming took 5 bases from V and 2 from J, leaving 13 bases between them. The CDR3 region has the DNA TGTGCCAGCAGCCCGCTAACAGGGACTGGAAACACCATATATTTT. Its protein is CASSPLTGTGNTIYF.

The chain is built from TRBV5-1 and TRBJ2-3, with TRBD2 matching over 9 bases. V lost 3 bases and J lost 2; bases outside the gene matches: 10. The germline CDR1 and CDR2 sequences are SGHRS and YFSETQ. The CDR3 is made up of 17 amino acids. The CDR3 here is CASSSILGLADTDTQYF. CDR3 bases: TGCGCCAGCAGCTCTATACTGGGACTAGCAGACACAGATACGCAGTATTTT.

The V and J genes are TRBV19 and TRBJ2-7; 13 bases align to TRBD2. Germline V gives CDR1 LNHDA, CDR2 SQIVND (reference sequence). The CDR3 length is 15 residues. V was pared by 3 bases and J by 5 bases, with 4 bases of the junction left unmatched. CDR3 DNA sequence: TGTGCCAGTAGTATCACTAGCGGGAGGGCCAACGAGCAGTACTTC. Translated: CASSITSGRANEQYF.

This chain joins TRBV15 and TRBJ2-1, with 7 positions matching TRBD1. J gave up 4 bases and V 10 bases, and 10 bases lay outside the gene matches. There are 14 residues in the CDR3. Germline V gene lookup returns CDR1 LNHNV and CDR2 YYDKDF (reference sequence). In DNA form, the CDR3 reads TGTGCCATTCGACAGGGCCAGACATACAATGAGCAGTTCTTC. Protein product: CAIRQGQTYNEQFF. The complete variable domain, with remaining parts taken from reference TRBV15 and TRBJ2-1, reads DAMVIQNPRYQVTQFGKPVTLSCSQTLNHNVMYWYQQKSSQAPKLLFHYYDKDFNNEADTPDNFQSRRPNTSFCFLDIRSPGLGDTAMYLCAIRQGQTYNEQFFGPGTRLTVL.